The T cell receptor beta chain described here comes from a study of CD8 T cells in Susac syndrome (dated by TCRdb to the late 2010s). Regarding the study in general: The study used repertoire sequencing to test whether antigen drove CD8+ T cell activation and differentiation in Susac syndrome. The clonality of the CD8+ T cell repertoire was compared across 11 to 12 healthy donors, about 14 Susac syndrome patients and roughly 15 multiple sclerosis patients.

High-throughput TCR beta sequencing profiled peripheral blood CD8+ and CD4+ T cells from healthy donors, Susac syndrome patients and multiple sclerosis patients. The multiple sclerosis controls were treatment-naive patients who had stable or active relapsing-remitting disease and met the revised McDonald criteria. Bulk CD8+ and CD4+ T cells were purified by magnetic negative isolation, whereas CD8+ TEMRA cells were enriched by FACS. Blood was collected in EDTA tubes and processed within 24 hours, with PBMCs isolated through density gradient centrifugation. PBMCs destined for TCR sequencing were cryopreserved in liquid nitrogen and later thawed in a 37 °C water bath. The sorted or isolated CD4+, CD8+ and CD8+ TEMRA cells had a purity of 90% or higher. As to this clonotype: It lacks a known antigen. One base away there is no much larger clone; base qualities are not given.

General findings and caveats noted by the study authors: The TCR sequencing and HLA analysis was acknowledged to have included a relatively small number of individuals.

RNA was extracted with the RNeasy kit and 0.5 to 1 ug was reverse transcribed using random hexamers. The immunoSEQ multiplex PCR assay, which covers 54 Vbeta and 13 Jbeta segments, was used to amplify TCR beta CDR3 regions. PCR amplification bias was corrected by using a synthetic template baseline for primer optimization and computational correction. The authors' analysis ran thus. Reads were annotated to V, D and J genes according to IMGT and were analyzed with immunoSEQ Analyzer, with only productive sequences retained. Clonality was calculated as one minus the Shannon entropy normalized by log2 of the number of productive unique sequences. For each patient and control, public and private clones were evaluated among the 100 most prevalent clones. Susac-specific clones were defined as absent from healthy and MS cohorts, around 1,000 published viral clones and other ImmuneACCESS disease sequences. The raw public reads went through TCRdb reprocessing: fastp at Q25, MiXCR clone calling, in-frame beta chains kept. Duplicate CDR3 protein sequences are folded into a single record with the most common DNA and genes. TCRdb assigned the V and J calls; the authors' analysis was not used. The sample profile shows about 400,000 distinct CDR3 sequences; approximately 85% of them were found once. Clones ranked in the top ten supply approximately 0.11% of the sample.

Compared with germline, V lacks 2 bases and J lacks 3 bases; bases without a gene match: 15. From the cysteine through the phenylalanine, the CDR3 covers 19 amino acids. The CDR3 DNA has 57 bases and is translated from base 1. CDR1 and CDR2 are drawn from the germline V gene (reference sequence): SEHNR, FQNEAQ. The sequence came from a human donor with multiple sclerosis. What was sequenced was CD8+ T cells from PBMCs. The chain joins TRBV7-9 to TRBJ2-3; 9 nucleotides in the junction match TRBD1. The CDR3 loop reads CASSLTVGDRVDPTDTQYF. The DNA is TGTGCCAGCAGCTTAACTGTGGGGGACAGGGTGGACCCTACAGATACGCAGTATTTT.